This T cell receptor (beta chain) came from a study of blood T cell repertoires in COVID-19. The CDR3 spans 18 residues. Germline V gives CDR1 SEHNR, CDR2 FQNEAQ (reference sequence). Trimming at V came to 4 bases and at J to 0 bases, leaving 12 bases not matched to a gene. Measured with immunoSEQ multiplex PCR; TCRdb has only the in-frame clones, and not every one. The sample records 100,000 to 150,000 clones, about 90% being singletons. The chain couples TRBV7-9 to TRBJ2-3; TRBD2 agrees at 8 bases. This TCR derives from a woman aged 50 to 60 with active or convalescent COVID-19. The specimen sequenced was peripheral blood. The CDR3 DNA sequence: TGTGCCAGCAGCTGGCAACCTTTTAGCGGGGAAAGCACAGATACGCAGTATTTT. Encoded protein: CASSWQPFSGESTDTQYF.